These 21 T cell receptor beta chains originate from one sample sequenced in a study of blood T cell repertoires in COVID-19. Repertoires were generated with immunoSEQ multiplex PCR, while TCRdb's copy carries only in-frame clones and drops some. The sample carries 240,000 or so clones, more than 75% recorded once. Sequencing was performed on peripheral blood. These receptors were collected from a woman in her seventies with active or convalescent COVID-19.

This clone was counted between two and nine times. CDR3 region: CASSQEGGAFF. For the CDR3, the DNA is TGTGCCAGCAGCCAAGAAGGGGGAGCTTTCTTT. V usage is TRBV3-1 (or the pseudogene TRBV3-2) and J usage is TRBJ1-1, with a weak D call TRBD1 (6 bases). Germline V gene data show CDR1 as LGHDT and CDR2 as YNNKEL (reference sequence). CDR3 length: 11 residues. V lost 0 bases, J lost 10 bases, and 6 bases lay in between.

The chain has TRBV15 and TRBJ1-4; TRBD1 agrees at 9 bases. Germline CDR1 and CDR2: LNHNV and YYDKDF (reference sequence). The CDR3 totals 17 residues. V lost 0 bases, J lost 6 bases, and 8 bases stayed unmatched. As DNA, the CDR3 is TGTGCCACCAGCAGAGATATAACAGGGGGCGTAGATGAAAAACTGTTTTTT. As protein: CATSRDITGGVDEKLFF. The full variable domain, its missing parts supplied by reference TRBV15 and TRBJ1-4, is DAMVIQNPRYQVTQFGKPVTLSCSQTLNHNVMYWYQQKSSQAPKLLFHYYDKDFNNEADTPDNFQSRRPNTSFCFLDIRSPGLGDTAMYLCATSRDITGGVDEKLFFGSGTQLSVL.

The V and J genes are TRBV19 and TRBJ1-5; TRBD1 is a possible D gene (6 bases). V was clipped by 1 base and J by 8 bases, with 18 bases between them. CDR3 size: 16 residues. Germline-derived CDR1 and CDR2 are LNHDA and SQIVND (reference sequence). The CDR3 coding sequence is TGTGCCAGTAGTATAGTCGGGGGGGCAGGTTGGGAGCCCCAGCATTTT. It yields the protein CASSIVGGAGWEPQHF. Looking up the rest from reference TRBV19 and TRBJ1-5 gives the full variable domain: DGGITQSPKYLFRKEGQNVTLSCEQNLNHDAMYWYRQDPGQGLRLIYYSQIVNDFQKGDIAEGYSVSREKKESFPLTVTSAQKNPTAFYLCASSIVGGAGWEPQHFGDGTRLSIL.

V gene TRBV19 combines with J gene TRBJ2-7, with 8 positions matching TRBD2. Germline CDR1 is LNHDA and CDR2 is SQIVND (reference sequence). The CDR3 sequence is 15 residues long. The V and J ends lost 2 bases and 2 bases, in that order; junction bases with no gene match: 5. CDR3 protein: CASSIRRGVAYEQYF. The DNA of the CDR3 is TGTGCCAGTAGTATAAGGCGGGGGGTCGCCTACGAGCAGTACTTC.

This clone appeared once. The chain couples TRBV27 to TRBJ2-1, with D possibly TRBD1 on 6 matching bases. The CDR3 runs to 15 residues. Trimming stripped 7 bases from V and 4 bases from J, with 17 bases between. CDR1 is MNHEY and CDR2 is SMNVEV in the germline V gene (reference sequence). Written as DNA, the CDR3 is TGTGCCAGCAAAGCTACCGGGACACCTTACAATGAGCAGTTCTTC. Translated, it gives CASKATGTPYNEQFF.

The chain uses TRBV18 and TRBJ2-6; 8 nucleotides align to TRBD1. After removal of 1 base from V and 2 bases from J, the junction contained 4 bases not matched to a gene. Germline CDR1 is KGHSH and CDR2 is LQKENI. There are 17 residues in the CDR3. CDR3 sequence reads: CASSPRTGFTGANVLTF. CDR3 bases: TGTGCCAGCTCACCACGGACAGGGTTTACTGGGGCCAACGTCCTGACTTTC.

This sequence joins TRBV4-2 and TRBJ1-1; D not certain. The V end was cut by 2 bases, the J end by 1 base, with 11 bases between. The CDR3 loop spans 15 amino acids. Germline CDR1 reads LGHNA; CDR2 reads YNFKEQ. This chain's CDR3 is CASSQRGAGNTEAFF. The CDR3 DNA follows: TGTGCCAGCAGCCAACGGGGAGCGGGGAACACTGAAGCTTTCTTT.

This clone was detected once. The genes are TRBV4-3 and TRBJ2-1; D gene uncertain. The V and J ends lost 1 base and 9 bases respectively, with 13 bases between them. The CDR3 runs 14 residues. Germline loops: CDR1 LGHNA, CDR2 YSLEER. The CDR3 bases are TGCGCCAGCAGCCAAGGATTTCGAACGGGTGAGCAGTTCTTC. Amino acids: CASSQGFRTGEQFF.

The V and J genes are TRBV6-5 and TRBJ1-4; 8 nucleotides line up with TRBD1. Per the germline V gene, CDR1 is MNHEY and CDR2 is SVGAGI. Losses at the gene ends were 5 bases for V and 5 bases for J; bases not matched to a gene: 4. CDR3 length: 14 amino acids. This chain's CDR3 is CASSRTGGNEKLFF. Written as DNA, the CDR3 is TGTGCCAGCAGTCGAACAGGGGGGAATGAAAAACTGTTTTTT.

The chain links TRBV5-6 to TRBJ1-5; D gene ambiguous. Germline assignment: CDR1 SGHDT and CDR2 YYEEEE. This CDR3 has 12 amino acids. Trimming removed 6 bases at V and 7 bases at J, with 11 bases between. The CDR3: CASNSFGQPQHF. Written as DNA, the CDR3 is TGTGCCAGCAACTCCTTCGGGCAGCCCCAGCATTTT.

Only one count was recorded for this clone. The rearrangement uses TRBV14 and TRBJ1-1; D remains ambiguous. V was shortened by 2 bases and J by 7 bases, with 11 bases between the two germline ends. The CDR3 loop spans 13 amino acids. CDR1 is SGHDN, CDR2 FVKESK, per germline. This CDR3 reads CASSQQFPGEAFF. The CDR3 region has the DNA TGTGCCAGCAGCCAACAATTCCCGGGTGAAGCTTTCTTT.

This chain uses TRBV2 with TRBJ1-5; unclear D gene. V was cut by 5 bases and J by 6 bases, with 11 bases left in between. Per the germline V gene, CDR1 is SNHLY and CDR2 is FYNNEI. CDR3 length equals 13 residues. CDR3 region: CASSPGKAQPQHF. CDR3 nucleotide sequence: TGTGCCAGCAGTCCGGGAAAAGCTCAGCCCCAGCATTTT.

The chain is built from TRBV29-1 and TRBJ1-6; TRBD1 aligns across 7 bases. Germline trimming cut 8 bases from V and 11 bases from J; bases unmatched to any gene: 6. The CDR3 totals 11 residues. Germline V lookup: CDR1 SQVTM, CDR2 ANQGSEA. The CDR3 region is CSPNRGAPLHF. CDR3 DNA sequence: TGCAGCCCGAACAGGGGCGCACCCCTCCACTTT.

The chain is built from TRBV5-6 and TRBJ1-5; no definite D call. Trimming pared 0 bases from V and 3 bases from J, leaving 7 bases between. CDR3 length: 14 residues. The germline gives CDR1 SGHDT, CDR2 YYEEEE. CDR3 residues: CASSLGRSNQPQHF. The CDR3 DNA sequence: TGTGCCAGCAGCTTGGGGCGGTCCAATCAGCCCCAGCATTTT.

CDR3 nucleotide sequence: TGTGCCAGCAGTCTAACCATTACTAGCACAGATACGCAGTATTTT. As protein: CASSLTITSTDTQYF. J is TRBJ2-3 and V is TRBV6-5; D gene ambiguous. Trimming left V 5 bases short and J 0 bases short, with 12 bases between. The V gene's germline CDR1 is MNHEY and CDR2 SVGAGI. The CDR3 extends over 15 amino acids.

This sequence joins TRBV6-2 or TRBV6-3 and TRBJ2-1; no clear D. Trimming pared 0 bases from V and 3 bases from J, leaving 9 bases between. Per the germline V gene, CDR1 is MNHEY and CDR2 is SVGEGT. This CDR3 contains 15 residues. The CDR3 nucleotides are TGTGCCAGCAGTTACTCTACCCCAGACTACAATGAGCAGTTCTTC. Translation: CASSYSTPDYNEQFF.

V and J are TRBV5-1 and TRBJ2-6, with D unresolved. The CDR3 spans 15 residues. Trimming cost V 0 bases and J 0 bases, with 4 bases left between them. Germline CDR1 reads SGHRS; CDR2 reads YFSETQ. The CDR3: CASSLDGSGANVLTF. CDR3 bases: TGCGCCAGCAGCTTGGACGGCTCTGGGGCCAACGTCCTGACTTTC. Full variable domain (missing parts from reference TRBV5-1 and TRBJ2-6): KAGVTQTPRYLIKTRGQQVTLSCSPISGHRSVSWYQQTPGQGLQFLFEYFSETQRNKGNFPGRFSGRQFSNSRSEMNVSTLELGDSALYLCASSLDGSGANVLTFGAGSRLTVL.

This clone occurred once. The rearrangement links TRBV3-1 (or the pseudogene TRBV3-2) to TRBJ2-1; 10 bases agree with TRBD2. Germline trimming cut 4 bases from V and 0 bases from J; bases unmatched to any gene: 6. Per germline, CDR1 LGHDT and CDR2 YNNKEL (reference sequence). The CDR3 is made up of 17 amino acids. The CDR3 spells CASSPRTSGGSYNEQFF. In DNA, the CDR3 is TGTGCCAGCAGCCCCCGGACTAGCGGCGGCTCCTACAATGAGCAGTTCTTC.

The V call is TRBV5-1, the J call TRBJ2-1; TRBD2 aligns across 7 bases. The CDR3 is 15 amino acids. The trim removed 3 bases at V and 3 bases at J, leaving 6 bases unmatched. Germline V lookup: CDR1 SGHRS, CDR2 YFSETQ. CDR3 amino acids: CASSWTGTNYNEQFF. The CDR3 bases are TGCGCCAGCAGCTGGACCGGGACTAACTACAATGAGCAGTTCTTC.

The CDR3 region is CASSLQGETQYF. In DNA form, the CDR3 reads TGTGCCAGCAGCCTCCAGGGGGAGACCCAGTACTTC. The chain couples TRBV7-2 to TRBJ2-5; TRBD1 is a possible D gene (6 bases). The CDR3 loop spans 12 amino acids. V was clipped by 5 bases and J by 5 bases, with 9 bases between them. The germline V gene has CDR1 SGHTA and CDR2 FQGNSA.

The chain employs TRBV11-2 and TRBJ2-7, with TRBD1 as a possible D gene (6 bases). The V end was cut by 7 bases, the J end by 2 bases, with 15 bases between. The CDR3 totals 14 residues. Germline assignment: CDR1 SGHAT and CDR2 FQNNGV. The DNA for the CDR3 is TGTGCCAGCATCCCCGGGACATTCGCCTACGAGCAGTACTTC. It codes for CASIPGTFAYEQYF.